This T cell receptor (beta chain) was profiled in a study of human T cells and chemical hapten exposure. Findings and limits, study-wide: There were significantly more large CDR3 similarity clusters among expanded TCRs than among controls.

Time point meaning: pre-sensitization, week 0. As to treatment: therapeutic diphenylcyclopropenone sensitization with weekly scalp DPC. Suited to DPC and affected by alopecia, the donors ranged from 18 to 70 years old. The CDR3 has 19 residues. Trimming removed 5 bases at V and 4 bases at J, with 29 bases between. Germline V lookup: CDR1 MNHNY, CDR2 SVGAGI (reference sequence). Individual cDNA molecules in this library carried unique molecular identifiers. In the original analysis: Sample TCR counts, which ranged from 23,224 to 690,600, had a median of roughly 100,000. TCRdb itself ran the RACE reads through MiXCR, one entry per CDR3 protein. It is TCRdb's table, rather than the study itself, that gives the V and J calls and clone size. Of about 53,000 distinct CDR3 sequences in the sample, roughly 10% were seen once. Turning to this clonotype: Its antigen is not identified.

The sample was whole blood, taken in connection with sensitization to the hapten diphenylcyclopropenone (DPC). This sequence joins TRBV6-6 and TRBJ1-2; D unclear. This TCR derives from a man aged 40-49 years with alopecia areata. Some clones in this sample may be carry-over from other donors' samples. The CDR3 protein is CASSPSVAGRASGFYGYTF. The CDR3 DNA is TGTGCCAGCAGTCCCTCGGTGGCAGGCCGAGCATCAGGCTTCTATGGCTACACCTTC.